This TCR beta chain was found in a study of blood T cells in healthy people across ages. This CDR3 is 14 amino acids long. Germline assignment: CDR1 SGHRS and CDR2 YFSETQ. The individuals who served as donors were healthy Caucasians living in Russia, aged roughly 6 to 100. Worth noting for this clonotype: Antigen specificity is unknown. A much larger clonotype is one base distant, so this may be a read error.

Through a sample-barcoded 5' primer and a J-beta primer mix, a second PCR was run for roughly 6 to 11 cycles. TCRdb reprocessed the 5' RACE reads with MiXCR, giving one entry per CDR3 protein. The sample includes 600,000 to 800,000 distinct CDR3 sequences, 52% of them seen just once. Study-wide points: Measured against age, TCR beta diversity per million T cells decreased in a roughly linear manner. Researchers deemed the diversity estimates from one million T cells underestimates. Changes in expanded clonotypes were possibly confounded, as the CMV status of donors was unknown.

The chain joins TRBV5-1 to TRBJ2-7; 7 bases match TRBD1. The closer fit of TRBJ2-5 to the DNA end suggests the J call may be wrong. Sequencing was done on a sample of blood. The clonotype was recovered from a woman older than 75 in good health. The CDR3 spells CASRAQGSQETQYF. The CDR3 coding sequence is TGCGCCAGCAGGGCACAGGGGTCCCAAGAGACCCAGTACTTC.